The rows below give T cell receptor beta chains drawn from one sample of a study of OX40 agonist ivuxolimab in advanced cancers. Libraries were prepared by immunoSEQ multiplex PCR; TCRdb keeps only in-frame clonotypes and omits some of them. The sample yields fewer than 20,000 clones, about three quarters seen once. Specimen: CD4+ or CD8+ T cells sorted from blood, collected in a trial of the OX40 agonist ivuxolimab. The source of these receptors is an adult with an advanced solid tumor such as melanoma, head and neck, liver or kidney cancer. Both conserved end residues are part of each CDR3. D genes are given only for firm matches. Clone size appears in some rows only: once, few, many, or a class for an expanded clone.

TRBJ1-1,NA,TRBV28,TRBD1,TGTGCCAGCACCGACCCCTCGGACAGGGAATGGACTGAAGCTTTCTTT,CASTDPSDREWTEAFF
TRBJ1-1,few,TRBV5-6,TRBD1,TGTGCCAGCAGCTTCGGACAGGGATGGAACACTGAAGCTTTCTTT,CASSFGQGWNTEAFF
TRBJ2-5,NA,TRBV7-3,NA,TGTGCCAGCAGCGTGGATCCTACTGAGACCCAGTACTTC,CASSVDPTETQYF
TRBJ2-1,few,TRBV19,NA,TGTGCCAGTAGTTTGGGGGGACCCTACAATGAGCAGTTCTTC,CASSLGGPYNEQFF
TRBJ2-7,NA,TRBV6-5,TRBD1,TGTGCCAGCAGTTTTGCCGGGACAGGGATCGAGCAGTACTTC,CASSFAGTGIEQYF
TRBJ1-6,NA,TRBV7-9,NA,TGTGCCAGCAGCCGTGTGGGGTGGGATAATTCACCCCTCCACTTT,CASSRVGWDNSPLHF
TRBJ2-7,NA,TRBV10-2,TRBD1,TGCGCCAGCAGTGTCCGGGACAGCCACTACGAGCAGTACTTC,CASSVRDSHYEQYF
TRBJ2-1,NA,TRBV28,NA,TGTGCCAGCAGTGTGAATTCCAATGAGCAGTTCTTC,CASSVNSNEQFF
TRBJ2-7,once,TRBV7-9,NA,TGTGCCAGCGGGTCTCAAAGCTCCTACGAGCAGTACTTC,CASGSQSSYEQYF
TRBJ2-7,NA,TRBV4-1,TRBD2,TGCGCCGGCAGCTCCGGGGGGACCGAGCAGTACTTC,CAGSSGGTEQYF
TRBJ2-7,NA,TRBV4-3,NA,TGCGCCAGCAGCCAAGGGGGGTACGAGCAGTACTTC,CASSQGGYEQYF
TRBJ1-3,NA,TRBV6-5,NA,TGTGCCAGCAGAACAGGGTTCGGAAACACCATATATTTT,CASRTGFGNTIYF
TRBJ2-3,NA,TRBV9,NA,TGTGCCAGCAGCGGAAGGGCGGGTGCGACAGATACGCAGTATTTT,CASSGRAGATDTQYF
TRBJ2-7,NA,TRBV30,NA,TGTGCCTGGAGTGTATTAACATACCCGTACGAGCAGTACTTC,CAWSVLTYPYEQYF
TRBJ2-1,NA,TRBV28,NA,TGTGCCAGCAGTTTAGGAGGTGCGGCAGGAATCTATGAGCAGTTCTTC,CASSLGGAAGIYEQFF
TRBJ2-7,NA,TRBV27,TRBD1,TGTGCCAGCAGTGAGGGACAGGGCTACGAGCAGTACTTC,CASSEGQGYEQYF
TRBJ2-6,once,TRBV6-4,NA,TGTGCCAGCAGTTACATGACAGTGGCCGGGGCCAACGTCCTGACTTTC,CASSYMTVAGANVLTF
TRBJ2-1,NA,TRBV4-3,TRBD2,TGCGCCAGCTCTCTAGCGGACTCCTACAATGAGCAGTTCTTC,CASSLADSYNEQFF
TRBJ2-3,NA,TRBV30,NA,TGTGCCTGGAGTCCGGTTGGGGGCACAGATACGCAGTATTTT,CAWSPVGGTDTQYF
TRBJ2-5,NA,TRBV11-3,NA,TGTGCCAGCAGCTTAGGGGCTGGGACACCCTTGGAGACCCAGTACTTC,CASSLGAGTPLETQYF
TRBJ2-1,NA,TRBV29-1,NA,TGCAGCGCGGAACAGGCCTCCTACAATGAGCAGTTCTTC,CSAEQASYNEQFF
TRBJ2-1,NA,TRBV7-2,NA,TGTGCCAGCAGCTTAGATCCCTCAGGGGAGCAGTTCTTC,CASSLDPSGEQFF